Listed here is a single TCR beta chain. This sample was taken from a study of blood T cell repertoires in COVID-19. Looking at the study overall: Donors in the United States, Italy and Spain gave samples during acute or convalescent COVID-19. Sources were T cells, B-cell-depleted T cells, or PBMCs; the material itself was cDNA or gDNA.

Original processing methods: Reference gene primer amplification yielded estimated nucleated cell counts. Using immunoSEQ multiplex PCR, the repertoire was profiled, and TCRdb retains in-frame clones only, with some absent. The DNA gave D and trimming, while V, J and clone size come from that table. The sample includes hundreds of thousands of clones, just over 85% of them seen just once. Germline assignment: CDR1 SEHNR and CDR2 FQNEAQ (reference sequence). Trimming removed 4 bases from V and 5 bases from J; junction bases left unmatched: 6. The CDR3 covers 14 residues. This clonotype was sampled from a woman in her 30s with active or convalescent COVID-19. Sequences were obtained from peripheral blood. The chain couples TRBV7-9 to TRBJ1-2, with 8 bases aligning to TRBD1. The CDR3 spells CASSSQGDEYGYTF. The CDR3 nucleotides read TGTGCCAGCAGCTCACAGGGGGATGAATATGGCTACACCTTC. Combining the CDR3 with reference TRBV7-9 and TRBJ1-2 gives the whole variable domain DTGVSQNPRHKITKRGQNVTFRCDPISEHNRLYWYRQTLGQGPEFLTYFQNEAQLEKSRLLSDRFSAERPKGSFSTLEIQRTEQGDSAMYLCASSSQGDEYGYTFGSGTRLTVV.